A single TCR beta chain is shown here with its context. This record comes from a study of control samples from healthy donors and cancer patients. This table comes from immunoSEQ multiplex PCR, and its TCRdb copy is limited to in-frame clones, with some not included. The data hold about 160,000 clones, with less than 95% observed a single time. The CDR3 totals 15 residues. CDR1 is SGDLS and CDR2 is YYNGEE in the germline V gene. Between the trimmed V and J ends, which lost 0 bases and 4 bases, there was a span of 11 bases. The chain couples TRBV9 to TRBJ2-1; the D is unclear. Sequencing was performed on PBMCs. This sequence originates from a man aged 55 to 70 with colorectal cancer. The CDR3 loop reads CASSVEAVTYNEQFF. The CDR3 nucleotides are TGTGCCAGCAGCGTAGAGGCGGTTACTTACAATGAGCAGTTCTTC.